The 7 T cell receptor beta chains presented below share a single source sample, sequenced in a study of graft-versus-host responses after intestinal transplantation. No cognate antigen is known for these TCRs. Clones were read by immunoSEQ multiplex PCR, and TCRdb kept only the in-frame ones, dropping some. The table has under 100,000 clones, approximately 95% seen once; the top ten hold 0.95% to 1.3%. The material sequenced was unstimulated CD8+ T cells sorted from spleen or lymph node cells, taken before transplant. The receptor source for this set is a human donor who was the organ donor for an intestinal transplant.

This clone was counted only a few times. The rearrangement joins TRBV4-1 to TRBJ1-5; D is unresolved. Germline assignment: CDR1 MGHRA and CDR2 YSYEKL. The CDR3 runs 15 residues. Trimming cost V 0 bases and J 6 bases, with 12 bases left between them. CDR3 nucleotides: TGCGCCAGCAGCCAAGATTGGCAGCCGGGTCAGCCCCAGCATTTT. Translating it yields CASSQDWQPGQPQHF.

This chain connects TRBV28 to TRBJ2-7; 9 nucleotides agree with TRBD2. The CDR3 consists of 14 residues. Trimming took 3 bases from V and 3 from J; bases not matched to a gene: 3. Germline loops: CDR1 MDHEN, CDR2 SYDVKM. This CDR3 reads CASSLTSGHYEQYF. CDR3 nucleotide sequence: TGTGCCAGCAGTTTGACTAGCGGCCACTACGAGCAGTACTTC.

The rearrangement links TRBV7-2 to TRBJ2-2; D unclear. Germline CDR1 and CDR2: SGHTA and FQGNSA. The V end lost 1 base, the J end lost 5 bases, and 8 bases lay between the germline ends. This CDR3 has 14 amino acids. For the CDR3, the DNA is TGTGCCAGCAGCTTAGGGGCCGCAACCGGGGAGCTGTTTTTT. Its translation is CASSLGAATGELFF.

This clone was counted once. V and J are TRBV6-5 and TRBJ1-6; 9 nucleotides line up with TRBD1. CDR3 length: 13 amino acids. Trimming removed 6 bases from V and 8 bases from J; junction bases left unmatched: 2. The germline V gene encodes CDR1 MNHEY and CDR2 SVGAGI. CDR3 amino acids: CASRGQGYSPLHF. Here the CDR3 DNA reads TGTGCCAGCAGGGGACAGGGTTATTCACCCCTCCACTTT.

The gene calls are TRBV19 and TRBJ2-7; a weak D match, TRBD2 (5 bases). There are 12 residues in the CDR3. Germline CDR1 is LNHDA and CDR2 is SQIVND (reference sequence). V was trimmed by 9 bases and J by 4 bases, leaving 13 bases between them. The CDR3 DNA follows: TGTGCCAGCCGTGGGGAGACGTACGAGCAGTACTTC. This sequence encodes CASRGETYEQYF. Complete variable domain (other parts from reference TRBV19 and TRBJ2-7): DGGITQSPKYLFRKEGQNVTLSCEQNLNHDAMYWYRQDPGQGLRLIYYSQIVNDFQKGDIAEGYSVSREKKESFPLTVTSAQKNPTAFYLCASRGETYEQYFGPGTRLTVT.

The chain is built from TRBV28 and TRBJ2-1; TRBD2 matches at 11 bases. Germline CDR1 reads MDHEN; CDR2 reads SYDVKM. J lost 8 bases, V lost 4 bases, and 13 bases had no gene match. The CDR3 has 17 amino acids. The CDR3 here is CASSSLAGLADSHEQFF. CDR3 coding DNA: TGTGCCAGCAGTTCTTTGGCGGGACTAGCGGATTCCCATGAGCAGTTCTTC. Full variable domain (remainder filled in from reference TRBV28 and TRBJ2-1): DVKVTQSSRYLVKRTGEKVFLECVQDMDHENMFWYRQDPGLGLRLIYFSYDVKMKEKGDIPEGYSVSREKKERFSLILESASTNQTSMYLCASSSLAGLADSHEQFFGPGTRLTVL.

This chain connects TRBV27 to TRBJ2-7, with a weak D call TRBD2 (5 bases). V was pared by 3 bases and J by 2 bases, with 11 bases between. This CDR3 has 14 amino acids. CDR1 and CDR2 from the germline V gene are MNHEY and SMNVEV (reference sequence). CDR3 residues: CASSFLGKTYEQYF. CDR3 nucleotides: TGTGCCAGCAGTTTCCTCGGGAAGACCTACGAGCAGTACTTC.